The clone carrying this T cell receptor beta chain came up many times. The antigen remains unidentified. Preparation of the TCRbeta library was carried out with unique molecular identifiers. TCRdb reprocessed the PCR reads with MiXCR, giving one entry per CDR3 protein. The table records about 580,000 distinct CDR3 sequences, under 30% of them present only once. This sample was included in a study of T-cell reconstitution after alpha-beta-depleted transplantation in children. General observations from the study: Expanded graft clones, several hundred of them, were reportedly the source of alpha-beta T cells about two months after transplant. The study traced high day-60 TCRbeta diversity in some patients to surviving recipient T cells and thymic progenitors. At one year after transplant, newly produced T cells mostly accounted for T-cell counts and diversity.

V lost 4 bases and J lost 1, with 12 bases in between. Germline V gene lookup returns CDR1 SGHRS and CDR2 YFSETQ. The CDR3 length is 15 residues. The sample was PBMCs, mostly from graft donor cells, taken 360 days after TCRalphabeta/CD19-depleted stem cell transplant. The rearrangement uses TRBV5-1 and TRBJ2-4, with unresolved D. This sequence was found in a boy under two years old who had a stem cell transplant for acute myeloid leukemia, so the T cells may come from the graft donor. The CDR3 is CASSPLDGAKNIQYF. Written as DNA, the CDR3 is TGCGCCAGCAGCCCTCTGGACGGCGCCAAAAACATTCAGTACTTC.